Listed below are T cell receptor beta chains from one sample, sequenced in a study of tumor and adjacent non-tumor tissue in lung cancer. TCRdb ran MiXCR on the multiplex PCR reads and lists one entry per CDR3 protein. The sample shows 65,000 to 90,000 distinct CDR3 sequences, around 65% of them seen only once. The material sequenced was lung tumor tissue. These receptors were collected from an older woman with non-small cell lung cancer. Both conserved end residues are part of each CDR3. The D gene is left open where the match is weak. Clone size appears in some rows only: once, few, many, or a class for an expanded clone.

d_call clone_size j_call v_call cdr3_aa cdr3_nt
. . TRBJ2-1 TRBV20-1 CSASGGAGAVDELFF TGCAGTGCTAGCGGAGGGGCCGGAGCGGTCGATGAGCTGTTCTTC
TRBD1 . TRBJ2-1 TRBV6-5 CASSTYRGTADDEQFF TGTGCCAGCAGTACATACAGGGGCACCGCCGACGATGAGCAGTTCTTC
. . TRBJ2-6 TRBV6-1 CAGTKGQRDAGANVLTF TGTGCCGGCACCAAGGGCCAGAGGGATGCTGGGGCCAACGTCCTGACTTTC
TRBD2 many TRBJ2-3 TRBV7-3 CASSPTSGNADTQYF TGTGCCAGCAGCCCAACTAGCGGGAACGCAGATACGCAGTATTTT
. . TRBJ2-5 TRBV5-5 CASSSETAQETQYF TGTGCCAGTAGCTCCGAGACTGCGCAAGAGACCCAGTACTTC
. large TRBJ1-2 TRBV5-4 CASSLGGPGVAGYTF TGTGCCAGCAGCTTGGGGGGGCCAGGGGTGGCTGGCTACACCTTC
. . TRBJ1-1 TRBV4-1 CASSLRRKDRVTNTEAFF TGTGCCAGCAGCCTGAGACGTAAAGACCGGGTCACGAACACTGAAGCTTTCTTT
. . TRBJ2-6 TRBV30 CAWSWIAAGANVLTF TGTGCCTGGAGTTGGATAGCAGCTGGGGCCAACGTCCTGACTTTC
TRBD1 once TRBJ2-7 TRBV7-9 CASKGQGTYEQYF TGTGCCAGCAAAGGACAGGGGACCTACGAGCAGTACTTC
. . TRBJ2-1 TRBV4-1 CAGSQYHRVSYNEQFF TGCGCCGGCAGCCAATATCACAGGGTGTCCTACAATGAGCAGTTCTTC
. . TRBJ2-5 TRBV28 CTNRGGGIETQYF TGTACCAACAGGGGGGGCGGGATCGAGACCCAGTACTTC
. medium-sized TRBJ2-7 TRBV4-2 CASSQDPGGTGLNEQYF TGTGCCAGCAGCCAAGACCCGGGAGGGACAGGGCTAAACGAGCAGTACTTC
. medium-sized TRBJ1-5 TRBV6-1 CASSERGRNSNQPQHF TGTGCCAGCAGTGAACGTGGTAGAAATAGCAATCAGCCCCAGCATTTT
TRBD2 many TRBJ2-7 TRBV13 CASSRGTSGRGYEQYF TGTGCCAGCAGCCGAGGGACTAGCGGGAGGGGCTACGAGCAGTACTTC
. . TRBJ2-1 TRBV6-5 CGSSLLEGVVNEQFF TGTGGCAGCAGCCTACTAGAAGGAGTGGTGAATGAGCAGTTCTTC
. . TRBJ2-1 TRBV29-1 CSVEFTNGIPHEQFF TGCAGCGTTGAATTTACTAACGGAATACCCCATGAGCAGTTCTTC
TRBD1 many TRBJ2-7 TRBV28 CASSAGTGRYEQYF TGTGCCAGCAGTGCCGGGACAGGGAGGTACGAGCAGTACTTC
. . TRBJ1-6 TRBV6-1 CVSSQNNSSLHF TGTGTCAGCAGTCAAAATAATTCATCCCTCCACTTT
. few TRBJ2-1 TRBV2 CASRDREMVEQFF TGTGCCAGCAGGGATCGCGAAATGGTTGAGCAGTTCTTC
. many TRBJ2-4 TRBV20-1 CSARVGGNIQYF TGCAGTGCTAGAGTAGGGGGGAACATTCAGTACTTC
. few TRBJ2-3 TRBV7-9 CASSLEEDTQYF TGTGCCAGCAGCTTAGAAGAAGATACGCAGTATTTT
. . TRBJ2-3 TRBV29-1 CSTGRADTQYF TGCAGCACCGGACGGGCAGATACGCAGTATTTT
. . TRBJ1-3 TRBV12-3/TRBV12-4 CASSSEGNTIYF TGTGCCAGCAGCTCAGAAGGTAACACCATATATTTT
. . TRBJ2-3 TRBV6-6 CARVTWGTDTQYF TGTGCCAGAGTAACTTGGGGCACAGATACGCAGTATTTT
TRBD2 . TRBJ2-1 TRBV6-1 CASSEDGWTSGYNGQSF TGTGCCAGCAGTGAAGATGGTTGGACTAGCGGTTACAATGGGCAGTCCTTC
. few TRBJ2-7 TRBV6-5 CASSYWGASGSEKYF TGTGCCAGCAGTTATTGGGGGGCCTCAGGCAGCGAGAAGTACTTC
. once TRBJ2-1 TRBV24-1 CATSDRLFSFDSKQFF TGTGCCACCAGTGATAGACTGTTCAGTTTCGACAGTAAGCAGTTCTTC
. . TRBJ2-2 TRBV29-1 CSVDFASPTGELFF TGTAGCGTTGATTTCGCTAGCCCAACCGGGGAGCTGTTTTTT
TRBD1 . TRBJ1-3 TRBV29-1 CSVASGGRRNTIYF TGCAGCGTTGCTTCAGGGGGACGTAGAAACACCATATATTTT
. many TRBJ2-1 TRBV28 CASSRPGAGEQFF TGTGCCAGCAGCAGGCCGGGGGCCGGTGAGCAGTTCTTC
. . TRBJ2-5 TRBV11-3 CATSPRGRGETQCF TGTGCCACCAGCCCCCGGGGTAGGGGGGAGACCCAGTGCTTC
. . TRBJ2-5 TRBV6-2/TRBV6-3 CASSTPGGLRGTQYF TGTGCCAGCAGCACTCCTGGCGGACTGAGGGGGACCCAGTACTTC
TRBD2 . TRBJ2-1 TRBV5-5 CASSYSGSAGNEKFF TGTGCCAGCAGTTATAGCGGGAGCGCCGGGAATGAGAAGTTCTTC
. . TRBJ2-1 TRBV29-1 CSVDGEFNGQFF TGCAGTGTTGATGGGGAATTCAATGGGCAGTTCTTC
. . TRBJ2-1 TRBV6-5 CASSSRRAFFEHFF TGTGCCAGCAGTAGCAGGAGGGCCTTTTTTGAGCATTTCTTC